This T cell receptor beta chain appears in the sequencing data of a study of tumor-infiltrating lymphocytes in primary liver carcinoma. Findings of the study overall: Among the pair types, tumor region pairs showed more overlap than tumor-adjacent and tumor-blood pairs. Blood had a significantly lower top-250-clone fraction than tumors did (p = 0.039).

Comments on this clonotype: Its antigen is as yet unknown. A much larger clone differs by one base, so this may be a read error.

Germline CDR1 is MNHNS and CDR2 is SASEGT. The CDR3 extends over 15 amino acids. Trimming left V 4 bases short and J 6 bases short, with 16 bases between. The input was 500 ng total RNA; TCR beta cDNA was made from it with a constant-region primer. Amplification in three nested multiplex PCR rounds with slightly modified ARM-PCR gave rise to TCR beta libraries. Rounds one and two of PCR, each of 9 to 11 cycles, were primed with TRBV1-TRBV30 forward primers and a C-beta reverse primer. TCRdb used MiXCR to reprocess the multiplex PCR reads, holding one entry per CDR3 protein. The sample yields roughly 180,000 distinct CDR3 sequences, about 60% seen once. The source of the blood RNA was unsorted whole blood, and germline DNA was extracted as well. Before any surgery took place, four milliliters of peripheral blood were collected.

This chain links TRBV6-1 with TRBJ2-1; tentative D call: TRBD2 (6 bases). Input material: peripheral blood. The clonotype comes from a man between 35 and 55 years old with primary liver carcinoma and hepatitis B virus infection. CDR3 loop: CASSGTEGTLNEQFF. The CDR3 nucleotides read TGTGCCAGCAGTGGAACGGAGGGGACTCTCAATGAGCAGTTCTTC.